This T cell receptor (beta chain) was observed in a study of prognosis after radiotherapy for stage I lung cancer. Study information: All of the enrolled patients had stage I non-small cell lung cancer, and they joined between 2018 and 2019. Not a single patient was given any concurrent therapy alongside stereotactic body radiotherapy, also referred to as SBRT.

CDR3 of TCR beta was amplified from genomic DNA via a two-round multiplex PCR. The first round of PCR was done with primers that matched each TRBV and TRBJ gene. Via MiXCR, TCRdb re-called the multiplex PCR reads, giving one row per CDR3 protein. The table has around 29,000 distinct CDR3 sequences, more than 45% seen once; the top ten hold more than 12%. This CDR3 has 17 amino acids. Germline V CDR1 and CDR2: MNHEY, SMNVEV (reference sequence). Deletions cut 5 bases from V and 6 bases from J, with 25 bases between. Overall study findings and caveats: After stereotactic body radiation therapy, median unique TCR clones were about 7,000, down from around 9,500.

In the case of this clonotype: No antigen is known for it.

This sample comprised PBMCs, obtained before or after stereotactic body radiation therapy (not recorded which). V gene TRBV27 combines with J gene TRBJ1-1; possible D gene TRBD1, 5 bases. The TCR sequence derives from a donor over 45 with non-small cell lung cancer. CDR3 sequence reads: CASSKIRGGPLDPEAFF. As DNA, the CDR3 is TGTGCCAGCAGTAAAATTAGGGGTGGACCATTAGACCCTGAAGCTTTCTTT.